This TCR beta chain was recorded in a study of a mutant IDH1 vaccine in newly diagnosed glioma. In the study overall: V12 corresponded to week 35 and V13 to week 47.

This CDR3 has 16 amino acids. CDR1 is MNHEY and CDR2 is SMNVEV in the germline V gene (reference sequence). The V segment lost 6 bases and the J segment 1 base; nucleotides outside the gene matches: 12. Study-wide points: Immune responses induced by vaccination arose in about 93% of the patients.

As for this clone: The antigen remains unidentified.

Noted time point: week 35, safety follow-up. The investigators gave 300 ug of mutant IDH1 20-mer peptide in each vaccine dose, together with topical imiquimod. Clones were read by immunoSEQ multiplex PCR, and TCRdb kept only the in-frame ones, dropping some. The table lists tens of thousands of clones, 84% of them singletons. The TCR was taken from a young man with glioma. The V call is TRBV27, the J call TRBJ2-7; the match to TRBD1 covers 7 bases. The sequencing used PBMCs, collected from a glioma patient whose treatment included an IDH1 peptide vaccine. The chain's CDR3 is CASRSQGLGWSYEQYF. The CDR3 bases are TGTGCCAGCAGATCACAGGGGTTAGGATGGTCCTACGAGCAGTACTTC.